The 30 T cell receptor beta chains reported below all come from one sample, sequenced in a study of CD8 T cells in ankylosing spondylitis. Study conclusions and caveats: A TCR beta motif of seven or eight highly homologous variants appeared characteristic of ankylosing spondylitis blood.

Their recognized antigens are unknown. Each CDR3 protein is one row after TCRdb ran MiXCR on the 5' RACE reads. The data show more than 600,000 distinct CDR3 sequences, roughly 19% seen once. Sequencing used blood, either unsorted or a sorted T cell fraction (not recorded which). Receptor source: a male donor with ankylosing spondylitis.

This chain links TRBV6-2 or TRBV6-3 with TRBJ2-5; a possible D gene is TRBD2 (5 bases). Trimming pared 0 bases from V and 2 bases from J, leaving 10 bases between. The CDR3 has 15 amino acids. CDR1 and CDR2 (germline): MNHEY, SVGEGT. Written as DNA, the CDR3 is TGTGCCAGCAGTTACTCAGGGAGCCCACAAGAGACCCAGTACTTC. Amino acid sequence: CASSYSGSPQETQYF.

This clonotype was detected only a few times. The rearrangement joins TRBV20-1 to TRBJ2-1; TRBD1 agrees at 12 bases. Germline trimming cut 4 bases from V and 8 bases from J; bases unmatched to any gene: 9. This CDR3 contains 15 residues. Per germline, CDR1 DFQATT and CDR2 SNEGSKA (reference sequence). The CDR3 DNA sequence: TGCAGTGCTATGCACCCGGGACAGGGGGCCCATGAGCAGTTCTTC. This encodes CSAMHPGQGAHEQFF.

The chain uses TRBV27 and TRBJ2-7; 11 bases fit TRBD1. The CDR3 spans 15 residues. Per the germline V gene, CDR1 is MNHEY and CDR2 is SMNVEV (reference sequence). The V gene end was trimmed by 0 bases and the J gene end by 3 bases; junction bases not matched to a gene: 1. CDR3 protein: CASSLSGQGVYEQYF. The DNA for the CDR3 is TGTGCCAGCAGTTTATCGGGACAGGGGGTCTACGAGCAGTACTTC.

This clonotype was picked up a small number of times. This sequence joins TRBV6-1 and TRBJ1-1, with D tentatively TRBD1 (6 bases). This CDR3 is 15 amino acids long. Germline V lookup: CDR1 MNHNS, CDR2 SASEGT. Trimming cost V 6 bases and J 5 bases, with 19 bases left between them. The CDR3 nucleotides read TGTGCCAGCAGCCGCCCAACAGGGTCGGGGACTGAAGCTTTCTTT. Translated, it gives CASSRPTGSGTEAFF.

The chain joins TRBV15 to TRBJ2-5, with 11 nucleotides matching TRBD2. With V trimmed by 1 base and J by 1 base, 2 bases remained unmatched. This CDR3 is 16 amino acids long. The germline CDR1 and CDR2 sequences are LNHNV and YYDKDF (reference sequence). CDR3 loop: CATSRGLAGSQETQYF. CDR3 nucleotide sequence: TGTGCCACCAGCAGAGGACTAGCGGGGTCCCAAGAGACCCAGTACTTC. The full variable domain, in which reference TRBV15 and TRBJ2-5 provide the parts outside the CDR3, is DAMVIQNPRYQVTQFGKPVTLSCSQTLNHNVMYWYQQKSSQAPKLLFHYYDKDFNNEADTPDNFQSRRPNTSFCFLDIRSPGLGDTAMYLCATSRGLAGSQETQYFGPGTRLLVL.

The genes are TRBV27 and TRBJ1-1, with 7 bases that match TRBD1. Germline CDR1 MNHEY, CDR2 SMNVEV (reference sequence). This CDR3 is built from 15 residues. J lost 3 bases, V lost 5 bases, and 9 bases had no gene match. CDR3: CASSPVVGQHTEAFF. CDR3 nucleotide sequence: TGTGCCAGCAGTCCAGTGGTGGGACAGCACACTGAAGCTTTCTTT.

The rearrangement uses TRBV12-3 or TRBV12-4 and TRBJ2-1; 7 bases line up with TRBD1. V dropped 7 bases and J dropped 3; count of bases not matched to a gene: 12. This CDR3 has 16 amino acids. CDR3 nucleotides: TGTGCCAGCAACCGACTCGGACAGGAATACTACAATGAGCAGTTCTTC. It encodes CASNRLGQEYYNEQFF.

The gene calls are TRBV29-1 and TRBJ1-2; a possible D gene is TRBD1 (5 bases). CDR1 is SQVTM, CDR2 ANQGSEA, per germline. Trimming shortened V by 4 bases and J by 5 bases, and 8 bases separated the two germline ends. This CDR3 has 11 amino acids. CDR3 sequence (DNA): TGCAGCGTTGGGGGCATGTATGGCTACACCTTC. It specifies CSVGGMYGYTF.

There are a few counts of this clonotype. V and J are TRBV29-1 and TRBJ2-7; D is perhaps TRBD1 (5 bases). This CDR3 has 11 residues. Germline V lookup: CDR1 SQVTM, CDR2 ANQGSEA. V gave up 6 bases and J gave up 2 bases, with 8 bases separating them. CDR3 bases: TGCAGCGTGACAGCCCCCTACGAGCAGTACTTC. Protein sequence: CSVTAPYEQYF.

This chain joins TRBV3-1 and TRBJ2-1; D is uncertain. Deletions cut 1 base from V and 10 bases from J, with 14 bases between. Looked up from germline, CDR1 is LGHDT and CDR2 is YNNKEL (reference sequence). The CDR3 sequence is 14 residues long. CDR3 protein: CASSQGGKGPEQFF. CDR3 nucleotide sequence: TGTGCCAGCAGCCAAGGTGGTAAGGGCCCCGAGCAGTTCTTC.

Points on this clonotype: At one of its ends the junction is not consistent with the germline gene, which may arise from a read error. The CDR3 loop reads CDTSRLAGSSYNEQFF. CDR3 bases: TGTGACACCAGTCGTCTAGCGGGAAGCTCCTACAATGAGCAGTTCTTC. The chain has TRBV24-1 and TRBJ2-1; 9 bases map to TRBD2. The length of the CDR3 is 16 residues. Per the germline V gene, CDR1 is KGHDR and CDR2 is SFDVKD.

This clonotype has just a few counts. CDR3 region: CASRHRDRVNNEQFF. The CDR3, as DNA: TGTGCCAGCAGGCACCGGGACAGGGTCAACAATGAGCAGTTCTTC. The chain links TRBV12-3 or TRBV12-4 to TRBJ2-1; 9 bases map to TRBD1. The length of the CDR3 is 15 residues. The ends lost 6 bases at V and 5 bases at J; junction bases unmatched: 8.

Many counts were recorded for this clonotype. The chain has TRBV12-3 or TRBV12-4 and TRBJ1-3; D unclear. V shed 1 base and J shed 4 bases, with 8 bases lying between them. CDR3 size: 14 residues. The CDR3 loop reads CASSLGHDGNTIYF. Here the CDR3 DNA reads TGTGCCAGCAGTTTAGGCCATGACGGAAACACCATATATTTT.

This clonotype was found a few times. This chain connects TRBV7-2 to TRBJ2-3; 11 nucleotides align to TRBD2. V lost 3 bases to trimming and J lost 3 bases; unmatched junction nucleotides: 8. From germline, CDR1 is SGHTA and CDR2 FQGNSA. The CDR3 covers 17 residues. The CDR3 DNA is TGTGCCAGCAGCTTCGTCCGACTAGCGGGATTTACAGATACGCAGTATTTT. This translates into CASSFVRLAGFTDTQYF.

This clonotype was seen more than once but under ten times. This chain connects TRBV2 to TRBJ1-5; D is undetermined. There are 15 residues in the CDR3. Trimming removed 5 bases from V and 7 bases from J, with 18 bases in between. CDR1 is SNHLY, CDR2 FYNNEI, per germline. The CDR3 coding sequence is TGTGCCAGCAGTATGACACTGGGAGGAGGACAGCCCCAGCATTTT. Amino acids: CASSMTLGGGQPQHF.

The rearrangement uses TRBV3-1 and TRBJ2-1, with 8 bases identical to TRBD2. CDR3 size: 16 residues. CDR1 and CDR2 from the germline V gene are LGHDT and YNNKEL (reference sequence). Trimming took 4 bases from V and 4 from J; bases not matched to a gene: 9. CDR3 DNA: TGTGCCAGCAGCCTCACCGGGACTAGACTATACAATGAGCAGTTCTTC. It specifies CASSLTGTRLYNEQFF.

J is TRBJ2-5 and V is TRBV29-1; 11 positions agree with TRBD1. V lost 2 bases to trimming and J lost 3 bases; unmatched junction nucleotides: 2. This CDR3 has 14 residues. In germline, CDR1 is SQVTM, CDR2 ANQGSEA. The CDR3 DNA follows: TGCAGCGTTGAACGGGACAGGGGGAAAGAGACCCAGTACTTC. It specifies CSVERDRGKETQYF.

This clonotype turned up a few times. The J gene is TRBJ2-7, the V gene TRBV20-1; 9 nucleotides match TRBD1. After removal of 5 bases from V and 4 bases from J, the junction contained 9 bases not matched to a gene. This CDR3 has 14 residues. Germline V lookup: CDR1 DFQATT, CDR2 SNEGSKA (reference sequence). The CDR3 spells CSAPRTGVSYEQYF. The CDR3 nucleotides are TGCAGTGCTCCTAGGACAGGGGTTTCGTACGAGCAGTACTTC.

The gene calls are TRBV7-6 and TRBJ2-7; tentative D call: TRBD2 (6 bases). Germline V gene sequence: CDR1 SGHVS, CDR2 FNYEAQ. The CDR3 contains 13 residues. The V gene lost 4 bases and the J gene lost 7 bases, with 14 bases spanning the gap. The CDR3 loop is CASSSGDGREQYF. The CDR3, as DNA: TGTGCCAGCAGCTCGGGGGACGGACGGGAGCAGTACTTC.

The gene calls are TRBV7-9 and TRBJ1-2; TRBD1 matches 11 bases. This CDR3 comprises 16 residues. The J segment lost 7 bases and the V segment lost 4 bases, leaving 11 bases of the junction unmatched. The germline V gene has CDR1 SEHNR and CDR2 FQNEAQ (reference sequence). CDR3 bases: TGTGCCAGCAGCTCACTTATACGGACAGGGGGCAGTGGCTACACCTTC. Translated, it gives CASSSLIRTGGSGYTF.

In its sample, this clonotype was seen a few times. The rearrangement uses TRBV20-1 and TRBJ1-2; 8 bases fit TRBD1. Germline CDR1 is DFQATT and CDR2 is SNEGSKA (reference sequence). With 0 bases clipped from V and 0 bases from J, the junction kept 9 bases outside the gene matches. The CDR3 has 17 residues. The CDR3 region is CSARDPTGGVANYGYTF. CDR3 coding DNA: TGCAGTGCTAGAGATCCTACAGGGGGAGTTGCTAACTATGGCTACACCTTC.

This clonotype was found a few times. The rearrangement links TRBV13 to TRBJ2-7; D remains ambiguous. V lost 5 bases to trimming and J lost 2 bases, with 16 bases between them. The CDR3 is 15 amino acids. Germline values: CDR1 PRHDT, CDR2 FYEKMQ (reference sequence). This chain's CDR3 is CASSLSGSNPYEQYF. The CDR3 nucleotides read TGTGCCAGCAGCCTATCAGGATCCAATCCCTACGAGCAGTACTTC.

This clonotype was detected a few times. The genes are TRBV7-9 and TRBJ2-7; tentatively, D is TRBD1 (6 bases). The V end was cut by 1 base, the J end by 5 bases, with 12 bases between. The CDR3 runs 14 residues. Germline-derived CDR1 and CDR2 are SEHNR and FQNEAQ (reference sequence). CDR3 in DNA: TGTGCCAGCAGCTTAGGCCAGGGGTCCCACGAGCAGTACTTC. Translation: CASSLGQGSHEQYF.

The CDR3 region has the DNA TGTGCCAGCAGTTACGACAGGGTCAGCAATCAGCCCCAGCATTTT. Translated, it gives CASSYDRVSNQPQHF. The V call is TRBV6-2 or TRBV6-3, the J call TRBJ1-5; TRBD1 aligns across 7 bases. The J segment lost 1 base and the V segment lost 2 bases, leaving 2 bases of the junction unmatched. CDR3 length: 15 amino acids. Germline V gene data show CDR1 as MNHEY and CDR2 as SVGEGT.

This chain uses TRBV6-5 with TRBJ1-4; D unresolved. In germline, CDR1 is MNHEY, CDR2 SVGAGI. V was cut by 0 bases and J by 7 bases, with 9 bases left in between. The CDR3 has 14 residues. The CDR3 sequence is CASSYSDETEKLFF. The CDR3 nucleotides are TGTGCCAGCAGTTACTCGGACGAAACTGAAAAACTGTTTTTT.

This clonotype turned up a few times. The V gene is TRBV12-3 or TRBV12-4, the J gene TRBJ2-2; TRBD2 aligns across 12 bases. The CDR3 loop spans 15 amino acids. With 6 bases clipped from V and 3 bases from J, the junction kept 2 bases outside the gene matches. CDR3 sequence reads: CASRLAGGDTGELFF. Written as DNA, the CDR3 is TGTGCCAGCAGACTAGCGGGAGGAGACACCGGGGAGCTGTTTTTT.

This clonotype was observed many times. V is TRBV5-6 and J is TRBJ2-1; a possible D gene is TRBD1 (6 bases). CDR3 length: 14 residues. Germline values: CDR1 SGHDT, CDR2 YYEEEE. Trimming removed 4 bases at V and 3 bases at J, with 11 bases between. CDR3 nucleotide sequence: TGTGCCAGCAGCCTAAACAGGGACTACAATGAGCAGTTCTTC. It codes for CASSLNRDYNEQFF.

The chain recombines TRBV14 with TRBJ2-3; D is unresolved. Trimming pared 0 bases from V and 5 bases from J, leaving 21 bases between. Germline assignment: CDR1 SGHDN and CDR2 FVKESK. The CDR3 runs to 18 residues. For the CDR3, the DNA is TGTGCCAGCAGCCAAGATCTAGATCGGTCCTGGCCGGGAGATACGCAGTATTTT. Amino acid sequence: CASSQDLDRSWPGDTQYF.

There are a few counts of this clonotype. The chain is built from TRBV10-3 and TRBJ2-2; a possible D gene is TRBD1 (5 bases). The germline V gene encodes CDR1 ENHRY and CDR2 SYGVKD. Trimming left V 3 bases short and J 6 bases short, with 11 bases between. The CDR3 spans 14 residues. The CDR3 nucleotides are TGTGCCATCAGTGATCCAGGGCTATCCGGGGAGCTGTTTTTT. Protein: CAISDPGLSGELFF.

This clonotype came up a few times. This chain uses TRBV7-9 with TRBJ2-7; tentative D call: TRBD1 (5 bases). Germline CDR1 is SEHNR and CDR2 is FQNEAQ (reference sequence). The CDR3 runs to 16 residues. Trimming removed 5 bases at V and 5 bases at J, with 22 bases between. The CDR3 is CASSPQTSIWGNEQYF. CDR3 nucleotides: TGTGCCAGCAGCCCCCAAACCTCGATATGGGGCAACGAGCAGTACTTC.